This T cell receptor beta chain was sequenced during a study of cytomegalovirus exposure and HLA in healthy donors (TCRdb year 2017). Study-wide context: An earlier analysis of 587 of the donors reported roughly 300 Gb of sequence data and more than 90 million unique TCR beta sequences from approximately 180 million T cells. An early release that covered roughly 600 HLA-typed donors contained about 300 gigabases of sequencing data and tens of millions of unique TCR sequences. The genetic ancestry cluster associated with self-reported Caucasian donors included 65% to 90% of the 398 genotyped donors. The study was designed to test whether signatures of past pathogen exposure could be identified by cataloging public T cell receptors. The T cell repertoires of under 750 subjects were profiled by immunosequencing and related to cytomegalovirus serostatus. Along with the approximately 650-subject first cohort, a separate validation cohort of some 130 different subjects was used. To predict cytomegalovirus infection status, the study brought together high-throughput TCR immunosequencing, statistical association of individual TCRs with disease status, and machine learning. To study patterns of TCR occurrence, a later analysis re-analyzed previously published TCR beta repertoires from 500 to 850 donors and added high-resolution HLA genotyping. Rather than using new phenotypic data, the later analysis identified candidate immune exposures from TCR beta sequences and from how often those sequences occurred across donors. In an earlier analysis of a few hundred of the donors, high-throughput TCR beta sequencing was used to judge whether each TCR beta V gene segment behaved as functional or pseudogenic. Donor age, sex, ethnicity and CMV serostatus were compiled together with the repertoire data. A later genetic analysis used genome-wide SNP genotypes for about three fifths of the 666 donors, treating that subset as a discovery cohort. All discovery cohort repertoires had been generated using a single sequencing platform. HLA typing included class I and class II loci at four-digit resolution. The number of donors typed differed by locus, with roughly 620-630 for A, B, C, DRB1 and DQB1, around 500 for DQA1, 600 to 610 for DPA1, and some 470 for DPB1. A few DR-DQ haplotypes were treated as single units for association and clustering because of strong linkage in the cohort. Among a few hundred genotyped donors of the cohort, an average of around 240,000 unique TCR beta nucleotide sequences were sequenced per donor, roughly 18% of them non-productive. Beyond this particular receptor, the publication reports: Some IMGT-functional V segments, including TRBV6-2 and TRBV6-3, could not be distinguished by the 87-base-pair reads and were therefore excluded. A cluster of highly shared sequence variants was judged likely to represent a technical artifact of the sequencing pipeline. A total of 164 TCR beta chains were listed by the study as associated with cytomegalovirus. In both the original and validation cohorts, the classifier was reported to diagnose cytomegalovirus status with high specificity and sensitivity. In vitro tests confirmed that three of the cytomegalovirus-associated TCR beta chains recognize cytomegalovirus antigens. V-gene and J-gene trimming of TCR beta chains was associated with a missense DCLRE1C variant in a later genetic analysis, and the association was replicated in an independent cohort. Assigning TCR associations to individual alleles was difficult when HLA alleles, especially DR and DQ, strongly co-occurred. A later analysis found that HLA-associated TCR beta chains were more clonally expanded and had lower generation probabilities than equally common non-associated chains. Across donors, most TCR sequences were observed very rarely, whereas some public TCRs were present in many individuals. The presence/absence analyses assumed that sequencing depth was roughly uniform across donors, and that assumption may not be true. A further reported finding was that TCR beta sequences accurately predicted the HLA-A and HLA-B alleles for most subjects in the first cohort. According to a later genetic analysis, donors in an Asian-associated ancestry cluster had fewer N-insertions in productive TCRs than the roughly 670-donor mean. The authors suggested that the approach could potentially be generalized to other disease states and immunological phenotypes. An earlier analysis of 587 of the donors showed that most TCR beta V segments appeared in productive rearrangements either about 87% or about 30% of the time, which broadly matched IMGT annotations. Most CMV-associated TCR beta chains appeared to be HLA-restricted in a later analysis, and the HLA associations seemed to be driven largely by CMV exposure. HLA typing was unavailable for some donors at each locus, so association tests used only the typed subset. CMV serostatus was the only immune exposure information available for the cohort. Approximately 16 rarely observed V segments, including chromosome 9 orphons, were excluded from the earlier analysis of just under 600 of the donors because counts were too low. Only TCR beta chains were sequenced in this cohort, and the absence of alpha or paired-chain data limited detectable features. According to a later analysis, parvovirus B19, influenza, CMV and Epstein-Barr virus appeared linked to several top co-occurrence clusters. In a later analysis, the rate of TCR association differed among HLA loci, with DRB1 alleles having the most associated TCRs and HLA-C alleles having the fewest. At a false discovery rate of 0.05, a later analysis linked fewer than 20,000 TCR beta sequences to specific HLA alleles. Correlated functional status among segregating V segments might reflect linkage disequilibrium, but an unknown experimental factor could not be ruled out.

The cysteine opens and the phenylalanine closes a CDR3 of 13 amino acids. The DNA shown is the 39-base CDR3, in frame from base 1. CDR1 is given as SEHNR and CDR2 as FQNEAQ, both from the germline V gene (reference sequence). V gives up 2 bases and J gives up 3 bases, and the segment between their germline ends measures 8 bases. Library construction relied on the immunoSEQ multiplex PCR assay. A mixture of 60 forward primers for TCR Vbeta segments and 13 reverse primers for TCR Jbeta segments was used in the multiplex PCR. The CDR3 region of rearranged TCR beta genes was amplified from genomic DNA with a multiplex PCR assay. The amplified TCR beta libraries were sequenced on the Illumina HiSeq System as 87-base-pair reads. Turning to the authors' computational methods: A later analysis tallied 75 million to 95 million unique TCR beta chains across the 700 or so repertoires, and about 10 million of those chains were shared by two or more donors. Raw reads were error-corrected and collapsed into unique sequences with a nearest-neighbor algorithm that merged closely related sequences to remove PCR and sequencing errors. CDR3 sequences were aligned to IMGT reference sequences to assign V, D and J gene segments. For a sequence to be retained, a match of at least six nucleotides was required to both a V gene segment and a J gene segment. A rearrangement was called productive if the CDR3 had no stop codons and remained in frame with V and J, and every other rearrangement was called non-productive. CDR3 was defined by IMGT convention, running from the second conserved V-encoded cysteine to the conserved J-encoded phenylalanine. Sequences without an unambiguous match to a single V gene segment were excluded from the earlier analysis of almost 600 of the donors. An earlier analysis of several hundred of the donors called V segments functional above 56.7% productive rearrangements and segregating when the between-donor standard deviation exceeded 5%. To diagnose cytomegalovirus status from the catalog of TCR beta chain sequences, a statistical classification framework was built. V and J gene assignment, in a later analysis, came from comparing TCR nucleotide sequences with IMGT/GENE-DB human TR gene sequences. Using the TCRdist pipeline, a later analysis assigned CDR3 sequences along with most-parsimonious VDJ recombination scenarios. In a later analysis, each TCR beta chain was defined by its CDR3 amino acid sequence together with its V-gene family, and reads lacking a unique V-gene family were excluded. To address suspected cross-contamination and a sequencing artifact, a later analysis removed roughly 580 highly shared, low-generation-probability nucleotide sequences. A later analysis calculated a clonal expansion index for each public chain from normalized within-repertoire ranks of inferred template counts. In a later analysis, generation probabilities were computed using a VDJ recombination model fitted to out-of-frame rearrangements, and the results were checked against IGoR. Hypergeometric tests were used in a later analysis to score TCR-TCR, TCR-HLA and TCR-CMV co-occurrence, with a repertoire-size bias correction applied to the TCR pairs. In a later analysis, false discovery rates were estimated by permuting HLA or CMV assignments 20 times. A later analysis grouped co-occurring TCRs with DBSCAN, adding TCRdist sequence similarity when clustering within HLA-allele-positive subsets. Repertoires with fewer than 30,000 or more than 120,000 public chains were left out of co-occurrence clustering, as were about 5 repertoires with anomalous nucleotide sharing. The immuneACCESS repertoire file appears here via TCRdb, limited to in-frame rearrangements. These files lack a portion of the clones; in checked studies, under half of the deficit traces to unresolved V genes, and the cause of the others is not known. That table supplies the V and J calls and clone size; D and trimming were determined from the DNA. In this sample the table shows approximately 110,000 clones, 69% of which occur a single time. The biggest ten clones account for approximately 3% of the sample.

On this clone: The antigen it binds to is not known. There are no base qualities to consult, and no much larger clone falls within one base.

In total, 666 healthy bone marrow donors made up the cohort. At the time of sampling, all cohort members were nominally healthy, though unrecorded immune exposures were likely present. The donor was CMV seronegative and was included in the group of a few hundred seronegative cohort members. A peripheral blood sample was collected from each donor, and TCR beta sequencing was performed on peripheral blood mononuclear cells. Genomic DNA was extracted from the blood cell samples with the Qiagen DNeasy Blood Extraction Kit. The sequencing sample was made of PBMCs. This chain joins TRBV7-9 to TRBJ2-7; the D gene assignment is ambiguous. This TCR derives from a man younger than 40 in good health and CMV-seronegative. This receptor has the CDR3 CASSLTTFYEQYF. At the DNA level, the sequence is TGTGCCAGCAGCTTAACTACCTTCTACGAGCAGTACTTC.